Each of the 11 T cell receptor beta chains below was sequenced from the same sample in a study of cytomegalovirus exposure and HLA in healthy donors. The PCR used 60 Vbeta and 13 Jbeta primers. Profiled with immunoSEQ multiplex PCR; TCRdb holds only in-frame clones, not every one. The table records about 70,000 clones, approximately 70% of them present only once. Sequencing was performed on PBMCs. These receptors originate from a man aged 40-49 years in good health and CMV-seropositive.

The chain couples TRBV5-4 to TRBJ2-5; 12 nucleotides match TRBD2. Trimming at V came to 3 bases and at J to 5 bases, leaving 11 bases not matched to a gene. There are 17 residues in the CDR3. Germline CDR1 is SGHNT and CDR2 is YYREEE (reference sequence). CDR3 amino acids: CASSSTGLAGWGETQYF. DNA of the CDR3: TGTGCCAGCAGCTCTACAGGACTAGCGGGATGGGGGGAGACCCAGTACTTC.

This clone appeared once. The rearrangement uses TRBV11-3 and TRBJ2-7, with 7 nucleotides matching TRBD1. Germline V lookup: CDR1 SGHNT, CDR2 YENEEA. This CDR3 contains 16 residues. V was pared by 0 bases and J by 1 base, with 6 bases of the junction left unmatched. CDR3: CASSLDPRTGSYEQYF. The CDR3 bases are TGTGCCAGCAGCTTAGATCCCCGGACAGGTTCCTACGAGCAGTACTTC.

J is TRBJ2-1 and V is TRBV27; D unclear. The CDR3 is made up of 13 amino acids. Germline loops: CDR1 MNHEY, CDR2 SMNVEV (reference sequence). V was cut by 5 bases and J by 2 bases, with 7 bases left in between. The CDR3 coding sequence is TGTGCCAGCAGTCCACATACCTACAATGAGCAGTTCTTC. Encoded protein: CASSPHTYNEQFF.

CDR3 nucleotide sequence: TGTGCCAGTAGTCTGGCTAGCGGGGTCTACGAGCAGTACTTC. This codes for CASSLASGVYEQYF. The chain recombines TRBV19 with TRBJ2-7; TRBD2 aligns across 9 bases. Unmatched junction bases numbered 5, after V lost 5 bases and J lost 3 bases. Germline V gene data show CDR1 as LNHDA and CDR2 as SQIVND (reference sequence). The CDR3 runs 14 residues. The whole variable domain, filled in from reference TRBV19 and TRBJ2-7, reads DGGITQSPKYLFRKEGQNVTLSCEQNLNHDAMYWYRQDPGQGLRLIYYSQIVNDFQKGDIAEGYSVSREKKESFPLTVTSAQKNPTAFYLCASSLASGVYEQYFGPGTRLTVT.

The V gene is TRBV30, the J gene TRBJ1-1; D unresolved. Germline V lookup: CDR1 GTSNPN, CDR2 SVGIG (reference sequence). The V end was cut by 0 bases, the J end by 2 bases, with 13 bases between. The CDR3 is 15 amino acids. CDR3 DNA sequence: TGTGCCTGGAGTGTACCCGCAGGTCAAAACACTGAAGCTTTCTTT. It encodes CAWSVPAGQNTEAFF.

This chain connects TRBV9 to TRBJ2-3; perhaps TRBD1 as D (5 bases). Germline-derived CDR1 and CDR2 are SGDLS and YYNGEE. The V and J ends lost 0 bases and 8 bases respectively, with 13 bases between them. CDR3 length: 14 amino acids. Here the CDR3 DNA reads TGTGCCAGCAGCGTAGGTGAGGTAGGGGCTACGCAGTATTTT. Translated: CASSVGEVGATQYF.

The chain links TRBV6-1 to TRBJ2-3; 8 bases line up with TRBD2. V lost 8 bases to trimming and J lost 2 bases; unmatched junction nucleotides: 6. The germline V gene encodes CDR1 MNHNS and CDR2 SASEGT. This CDR3 is built from 14 residues. The CDR3 region is CASQLAETTDTQYF. The DNA of the CDR3 is TGTGCCAGCCAACTAGCGGAGACCACAGATACGCAGTATTTT.

The chain joins TRBV29-1 to TRBJ2-5; maybe TRBD1 (6 bases). The CDR3 is 14 amino acids. CDR1 is SQVTM and CDR2 is ANQGSEA in the germline V gene. Trimming took off 6 bases at V and 11 bases at J, with 25 bases between the two ends. The DNA for the CDR3 is TGCAGCGTAGCCCCGGACAGACCTACGTCCAAGCAGTACTTC. Its translation: CSVAPDRPTSKQYF.

This clone has only one observation. The chain combines TRBV4-1 with TRBJ1-2, with TRBD1 identical over 7 bases. The ends lost 4 bases at V and 0 bases at J; junction bases unmatched: 8. The CDR3 loop spans 16 amino acids. Germline V gene lookup returns CDR1 MGHRA and CDR2 YSYEKL. This CDR3 is CASSLYPGTANYGYTF. CDR3 DNA sequence: TGCGCCAGCAGCCTCTATCCCGGGACAGCTAACTATGGCTACACCTTC.

This clone was counted a single time. The chain employs TRBV2 and TRBJ2-1, with 7 nucleotides matching TRBD2. Germline V gene sequence: CDR1 SNHLY, CDR2 FYNNEI. There are 13 residues in the CDR3. V dropped 8 bases and J dropped 8; count of bases not matched to a gene: 9. CDR3 bases: TGTGCCAGCGAAGGGAGGGAGTACTATGAGCAGTTCTTC. This translates into CASEGREYYEQFF.

The rearrangement uses TRBV7-2 and TRBJ1-6, with 12 bases fitting TRBD1. The germline V gene has CDR1 SGHTA and CDR2 FQGNSA. The CDR3 contains 15 residues. Germline trimming cut 3 bases from V and 8 bases from J; bases unmatched to any gene: 2. Here the CDR3 DNA reads TGTGCCAGCAGCTTGGGACAGGGGGCTCATTCACCCCTCCACTTT. Translation gives CASSLGQGAHSPLHF.